This T cell receptor (beta chain) is from a study of PD-1 blockade in classical Hodgkin lymphoma. Study observations and caveats: Newly diagnosed patients reportedly trailed healthy donors in baseline TCR diversity. There was a significant rise in CD4+ TCR diversity by C4D1, with no such rise for CD8+.

The ends were cut back, 4 bases at V and 2 bases at J, with 18 bases in the middle. CDR3 size: 16 residues. Germline V gives CDR1 SEHNR, CDR2 FQNEAQ (reference sequence). Repertoires were generated with immunoSEQ multiplex PCR, while TCRdb's copy carries only in-frame clones and drops some. The data show some 17,000 clones, approximately 62% seen once. Points on this clone: As yet, its antigen is unknown.

Specified time point: cycle 4 day 1 (C4D1), after 6 weeks of nivolumab. Relapse after autologous stem cell transplantation occurred in every patient, and brentuximab vedotin exposure varied. Here the sequenced sample was peripheral blood mononuclear cells (PBMCs), taken before the fourth cycle of nivolumab. J is TRBJ2-7 and V is TRBV7-9; D is unclear. The clonotype comes from a human donor with classical Hodgkin lymphoma. CDR3 nucleotide sequence: TGTGCCAGCAGCTCAATCCAGGCCCTCAAGGCCTACGAGCAGTACTTC. Translating it yields CASSSIQALKAYEQYF.